The next 3 T cell receptor beta chains were all read from a single sample in a study of CD8 T cells in ankylosing spondylitis. TCRdb reprocessed the 5' RACE reads with MiXCR, giving one entry per CDR3 protein. The sample has hundreds of thousands of distinct CDR3 sequences, roughly 8.6% seen once. The material sequenced was blood, either unsorted or a sorted T cell fraction (not recorded which). The receptors shown here come from a male donor with ankylosing spondylitis or in good health (not recorded which).

This clonotype has ten or more counts. The chain combines TRBV18 with TRBJ1-3; D is perhaps TRBD1 (5 bases). The CDR3 extends over 17 amino acids. CDR1 KGHSH and CDR2 LQKENI come from the germline V gene. Trimming took 1 base from V and 0 from J, leaving 13 bases between them. CDR3 region: CASSPQGRGGSGNTIYF. Written as DNA, the CDR3 is TGTGCCAGCTCACCACAGGGGCGCGGAGGCTCTGGAAACACCATATATTTT.

The table lists this clonotype with many counts. The chain is built from TRBV20-1 and TRBJ2-3; D gene ambiguous. The length of the CDR3 is 12 residues. Germline V gene data show CDR1 as DFQATT and CDR2 as SNEGSKA (reference sequence). V lost 1 base and J lost 3, with 5 bases in between. The CDR3 DNA follows: TGCAGTGCTAGAGGTTTAACAGATACGCAGTATTTT. Translating gives CSARGLTDTQYF.

The J gene is TRBJ1-4, the V gene TRBV30; TRBD1 matches 7 bases. CDR1 GTSNPN and CDR2 SVGIG come from the germline V gene (reference sequence). Germline trimming cut 3 bases from V and 1 base from J; bases unmatched to any gene: 2. This CDR3 comprises 14 residues. The CDR3 reads CAWSAGGTNEKLFF. Written as DNA, the CDR3 is TGTGCCTGGAGCGCAGGGGGAACTAATGAAAAACTGTTTTTT.